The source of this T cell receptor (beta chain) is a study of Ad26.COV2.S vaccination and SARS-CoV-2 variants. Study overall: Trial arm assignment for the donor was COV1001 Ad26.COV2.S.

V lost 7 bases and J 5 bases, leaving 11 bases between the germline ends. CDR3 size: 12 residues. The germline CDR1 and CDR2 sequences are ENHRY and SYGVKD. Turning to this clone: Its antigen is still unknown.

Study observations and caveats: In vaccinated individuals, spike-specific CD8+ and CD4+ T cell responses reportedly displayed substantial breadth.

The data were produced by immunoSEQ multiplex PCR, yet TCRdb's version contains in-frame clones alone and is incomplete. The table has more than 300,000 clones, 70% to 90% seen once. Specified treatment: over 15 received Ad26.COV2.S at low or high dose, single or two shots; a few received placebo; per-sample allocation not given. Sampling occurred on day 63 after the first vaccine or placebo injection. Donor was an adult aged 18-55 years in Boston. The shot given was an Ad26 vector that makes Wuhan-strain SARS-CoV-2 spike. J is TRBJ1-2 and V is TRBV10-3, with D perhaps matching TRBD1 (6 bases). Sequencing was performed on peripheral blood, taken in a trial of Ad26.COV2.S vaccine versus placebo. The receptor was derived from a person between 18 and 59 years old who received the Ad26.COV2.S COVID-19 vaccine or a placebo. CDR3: CAITGDLYGYTF. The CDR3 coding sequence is TGTGCCATCACAGGGGACCTTTATGGCTACACCTTC.